This T cell receptor (beta chain) emerged from a study of read filtering for tumor transcriptome and immune sequencing. Study-wide context: After DNase treatment, RNA was made into whole-transcriptome libraries.

The CDR3 is 15 residues long. V was clipped by 4 bases and J by 7 bases, with 17 bases between them. Germline V lookup: CDR1 SGHRS, CDR2 YFSETQ. This clonotype was observed many times. From roughly 400 ng of RNA, a library with molecular barcoded alpha/delta and beta/gamma adaptors was made. Each CDR3 protein gets one entry after TCRdb re-called the reads with MiXCR. Among roughly 130,000 distinct CDR3 sequences listed, about an eighth were seen once. Material: a population of CD138-negative cells sorted from bone marrow. This rearrangement joins TRBV5-1 to TRBJ1-4; D call uncertain. The sequence derives from a donor at least 40 years old with multiple myeloma. CDR3 region: CASSDGRAEIEKLFF. The CDR3 DNA is TGCGCCAGCAGCGACGGCCGGGCCGAAATTGAAAAACTGTTTTTT.